The 21 T cell receptor beta chains listed next were all sequenced from one sample in a study of cytomegalovirus exposure and HLA in healthy donors (dated by TCRdb to 2015 to 2018). Receptors were amplified or captured by the immunoSEQ multiplex PCR assay. The multiplex PCR relied on a mix of 60 forward primers for TCR Vbeta segments and 13 reverse primers for TCR Jbeta segments. TCRdb holds this immuneACCESS table with in-frame rearrangements only. Some clones are missing; in checked studies, unresolved V genes explain under half, and the rest has no known cause. This sample lists around 160,000 clones; approximately 71% were detected once. Of the sample, around 8.3% falls within the top ten clones. The specimen sequenced was PBMCs. The receptors stem from a woman aged 40 to 50 in good health and CMV-seropositive.

The chain has TRBV14 and TRBJ1-1, with D unclear. The V end was cut by 0 bases, the J end by 3 bases, with 8 bases between. Per the germline V gene, CDR1 is SGHDN and CDR2 is FVKESK. The CDR3 has 14 amino acids. The CDR3 coding sequence is TGTGCCAGCAGCCAAGATCTGAGGGACACTGAAGCTTTCTTT. This codes for CASSQDLRDTEAFF.

The genes are TRBV5-4 and TRBJ2-1, with 9 bases fitting TRBD1. The germline CDR1 and CDR2 sequences are SGHNT and YYREEE (reference sequence). The V segment lost 1 base and the J segment 5 bases; nucleotides outside the gene matches: 4. This CDR3 comprises 15 residues. CDR3 region: CASSLFTGGHNEQFF. In DNA, the CDR3 is TGTGCCAGCAGCTTGTTTACAGGGGGCCACAATGAGCAGTTCTTC.

The table lists this clone with a count of one. This chain uses TRBV4-3 with TRBJ1-6; no reliable D call. The CDR3 is 19 amino acids. Deletions cut 2 bases from V and 7 bases from J, with 24 bases between. CDR1 is LGHNA, CDR2 YSLEER, per germline. CDR3 region: CASSQNPTRNADSNSPLHF. In DNA, the CDR3 is TGCGCCAGCAGCCAAAATCCTACACGGAACGCAGACTCGAATTCACCCCTCCACTTT.

V usage is TRBV11-2 and J usage is TRBJ2-1; 8 nucleotides agree with TRBD1. Per the germline V gene, CDR1 is SGHAT and CDR2 is FQNNGV. The ends lost 5 bases at V and 9 bases at J; junction bases unmatched: 9. CDR3 length equals 14 residues. The CDR3 region has the DNA TGTGCCAGCAGCCAGGGACAGGTCTTTGGTGAGCAGTTCTTC. Protein product: CASSQGQVFGEQFF.

J is TRBJ2-5 and V is TRBV5-4; D is perhaps TRBD2 (5 bases). The CDR3 is made up of 14 amino acids. The V end lost 4 bases, the J end lost 4 bases, and 14 bases lay between the germline ends. Germline loops: CDR1 SGHNT, CDR2 YYREEE (reference sequence). CDR3 residues: CASSPPTGGETQYF. CDR3 nucleotides: TGTGCCAGCAGCCCCCCGACTGGAGGAGAGACCCAGTACTTC.

V and J are TRBV19 and TRBJ2-2; 9 nucleotides align to TRBD2. Looked up from germline, CDR1 is LNHDA and CDR2 is SQIVND (reference sequence). The J segment lost 6 bases and the V segment lost 2 bases, leaving 4 bases of the junction unmatched. The CDR3 covers 15 residues. CDR3 sequence: CASSILGLAAGELFF. The CDR3 DNA is TGTGCCAGTAGTATACTGGGACTAGCCGCCGGGGAGCTGTTTTTT.

The chain recombines TRBV11-1 with TRBJ2-1; 13 nucleotides agree with TRBD2. Germline values: CDR1 SGHAT, CDR2 FQDESV (reference sequence). The J segment lost 8 bases and the V segment lost 5 bases, leaving 12 bases of the junction unmatched. The CDR3 has 17 residues. CDR3 amino acids: CASSEHPTSGRSHEQFF. In nucleotides, the CDR3 is TGTGCCAGCAGCGAACACCCGACTAGCGGGAGGTCCCATGAGCAGTTCTTC. The whole variable domain, remainder taken from reference TRBV11-1 and TRBJ2-1, is EAEVAQSPRYKITEKSQAVAFWCDPISGHATLYWYRQILGQGPELLVQFQDESVVDDSQLPKDRFSAERLKGVDSTLKIQPAELGDSAMYLCASSEHPTSGRSHEQFFGPGTRLTVL.

The genes are TRBV27 and TRBJ2-2, with TRBD2 as a possible D gene (5 bases). The CDR3 consists of 16 residues. Germline V gives CDR1 MNHEY, CDR2 SMNVEV (reference sequence). Trimming left V 1 base short and J 0 bases short, with 9 bases between. This CDR3 reads CASSLFSGTNTGELFF. The CDR3 bases are TGTGCCAGCAGTTTATTCAGCGGAACGAACACCGGGGAGCTGTTTTTT.

The V gene is TRBV13, the J gene TRBJ1-2; D gene ambiguous. Trimming took 1 base from V and 0 from J, leaving 15 bases between them. CDR1 PRHDT and CDR2 FYEKMQ come from the germline V gene (reference sequence). This CDR3 has 17 amino acids. The DNA for the CDR3 is TGTGCCAGCAGCTTAGTAACAGCCCTTGCCGCTAACTATGGCTACACCTTC. Residues: CASSLVTALAANYGYTF.

The chain couples TRBV29-1 to TRBJ2-1; 7 bases map to TRBD2. CDR1 is SQVTM, CDR2 ANQGSEA, per germline. The CDR3 extends over 13 amino acids. V lost 3 bases and J lost 6; bases outside the gene matches: 5. The CDR3 region has the DNA TGCAGCGTTGAGCGGGAGTTGGGCAATGAGCAGTTCTTC. Protein sequence: CSVERELGNEQFF.

The rearrangement links TRBV6-5 to TRBJ2-7, with D perhaps matching TRBD1 (6 bases). Germline V gene data show CDR1 as MNHEY and CDR2 as SVGAGI. The V gene lost 4 bases and the J gene lost 4 bases, with 20 bases spanning the gap. CDR3 length: 16 amino acids. The CDR3 reads CASSSPRRTDTYEQYF. CDR3 nucleotide sequence: TGTGCCAGCAGTTCACCCCGCCGGACAGACACTTACGAGCAGTACTTC.

The CDR3 protein is CASSLVPGSNQPQHF. The CDR3 DNA reads as TGTGCCAGCAGCTTGGTCCCGGGGTCCAATCAGCCCCAGCATTTT. The V call is TRBV5-8, the J call TRBJ1-5; D is unclear. Germline loops: CDR1 SGHTS, CDR2 YDEGEE. The V end was cut by 0 bases, the J end by 3 bases, with 10 bases between. This CDR3 region has 15 residues.

Comment on this clone: This sample also contains other DNA sequences that code for the same CDR3. The rearrangement links TRBV18 to TRBJ1-4; tentatively, D is TRBD1 (6 bases). The CDR3 has 14 amino acids. The germline V gene encodes CDR1 KGHSH and CDR2 LQKENI. V lost 3 bases and J lost 4, with 9 bases in between. The CDR3 reads CASSPTGSNEKLFF. CDR3 coding DNA: TGTGCCAGCTCACCCACAGGGAGTAATGAAAAACTGTTTTTT.

The chain joins TRBV7-3 to TRBJ2-1; possible D gene TRBD2, 5 bases. Germline V gene sequence: CDR1 SGHTA, CDR2 FQGTGA. Trimming pared 5 bases from V and 0 bases from J, leaving 14 bases between. The length of the CDR3 is 16 residues. CDR3 nucleotides: TGTGCCAGCAGCGCGAATGAAGGGAGCTCCTACAATGAGCAGTTCTTC. It codes for CASSANEGSSYNEQFF.

On this clone: The sample has other DNA sequences that encode this CDR3 too. The V and J genes are TRBV28 and TRBJ1-2; possible D gene TRBD1, 5 bases. Germline assignment: CDR1 MDHEN and CDR2 SYDVKM. This CDR3 comprises 13 residues. V lost 3 bases and J lost 4, with 9 bases in between. The CDR3 reads CASSFPQGYGYTF. The CDR3 region has the DNA TGTGCCAGCAGTTTCCCCCAGGGCTATGGCTACACCTTC.

The J gene is TRBJ2-3, the V gene TRBV6-6, with TRBD1 matching 7 bases. The V segment lost 5 bases and the J segment 2 bases; nucleotides outside the gene matches: 4. In germline, CDR1 is MNHNY, CDR2 SVGAGI (reference sequence). CDR3 length: 14 residues. CDR3 sequence (DNA): TGTGCCAGCAGTCCCGGACAGGTCACAGATACGCAGTATTTT. It encodes CASSPGQVTDTQYF.

A single count supports this clone. The V call is TRBV29-1, the J call TRBJ1-1, with 8 bases lining up with TRBD1. V shed 4 bases and J 1 base; nucleotides not matched to a gene: 5. The CDR3 has 14 amino acids. The germline CDR1 and CDR2 sequences are SQVTM and ANQGSEA. The CDR3 DNA sequence: TGCAGCGTTGCAGGGGGCGCCTCGAACACTGAAGCTTTCTTT. Its protein is CSVAGGASNTEAFF.

CDR3 amino acids: CASSPPGHNQPQHF. The CDR3 DNA is TGTGCCAGCAGCCCTCCGGGACACAATCAGCCCCAGCATTTT. V gene TRBV28 combines with J gene TRBJ1-5, with D perhaps matching TRBD1 (6 bases). V was trimmed by 6 bases and J by 3 bases, leaving 12 bases between them. The CDR3 totals 14 residues. Germline V gene sequence: CDR1 MDHEN, CDR2 SYDVKM.

This chain links TRBV28 with TRBJ1-6; possibly TRBD1 for D (5 bases). Germline V gives CDR1 MDHEN, CDR2 SYDVKM. V was clipped by 6 bases and J by 7 bases, with 16 bases between them. The CDR3 spans 15 residues. The CDR3 DNA sequence: TGTGCCAGCAGGCCGACCAGGGTTCTGAATTCACCCCTCCACTTT. Protein sequence: CASRPTRVLNSPLHF.

This chain uses TRBV9 with TRBJ2-1; 8 bases are shared with TRBD2. Germline V gene data show CDR1 as SGDLS and CDR2 as YYNGEE. The CDR3 length is 16 residues. The ends lost 6 bases at V and 3 bases at J; junction bases unmatched: 11. CDR3 loop: CASTPTGGSNYNEQFF. DNA for the CDR3: TGTGCCAGCACCCCGACGGGAGGGTCTAACTACAATGAGCAGTTCTTC.

The rearrangement uses TRBV6-4 and TRBJ2-2; D might be TRBD1 (6 bases). From germline, CDR1 is MRHNA and CDR2 SNTAGT. V lost 11 bases and J lost 3, with 13 bases in between. CDR3 size: 13 residues. The CDR3 region is CAVRRQDTGELFF. The CDR3 DNA follows: TGTGCCGTTCGAAGACAGGACACCGGGGAGCTGTTTTTT.